These 27 T cell receptor beta chains came from one sample sequenced in a study of shared T cell receptors in the human thymus (dated by TCRdb to the early 2020s). Libraries came from the immunoSEQ multiplex PCR assay. Entries here come from immuneACCESS through TCRdb and include only in-frame sequences with V and J called. Some clones fail to appear in such tables; in the studies checked, an unresolved V gene covers under half of the shortfall, and the cause of the remainder is unknown. The sample contains over 650,000 clones, 80% to 90% of them found a single time. The leading ten clones occupy 0.0094% of the sample. This sample also appeared in a second study, on human thymus T cells.

Source material: thymocytes. The receptors here all came from a boy younger than two with a congenital heart defect. Donor details come from another sample of the same person, matched by shared clones.

The chain has TRBV9 and TRBJ2-7, with 11 bases fitting TRBD2. The ends lost 0 bases at V and 5 bases at J; junction bases unmatched: 7. In germline, CDR1 is SGDLS, CDR2 YYNGEE. The CDR3 is made up of 16 amino acids. CDR3 DNA: TGTGCCAGCAGCGTAGGTGAACTAGCGGGAGACGACGAGCAGTACTTC. Translating gives CASSVGELAGDDEQYF.

This clone was seen once. The V gene is TRBV11-2, the J gene TRBJ2-3, with D maybe TRBD1 (7 bases). Per germline, CDR1 SGHAT and CDR2 FQNNGV. The CDR3 runs to 15 residues. Between the trimmed V and J ends, which lost 1 base and 5 bases, there was a span of 13 bases. The CDR3 loop is CASSLVRDSKDTQYF. The CDR3 nucleotides are TGTGCCAGCAGCTTAGTGCGGGACAGTAAAGATACGCAGTATTTT.

The chain employs TRBV19 and TRBJ1-5, with 8 positions matching TRBD1. This CDR3 is built from 15 residues. Germline lookup yields CDR1 LNHDA and CDR2 SQIVND (reference sequence). The trim removed 5 bases at V and 6 bases at J, leaving 9 bases unmatched. CDR3 sequence (DNA): TGTGCCAGTAGTCCCCGGACAGGGCAACGTCAGCCCCAGCATTTT. It specifies CASSPRTGQRQPQHF.

This rearrangement joins TRBV5-1 to TRBJ2-5, with 9 nucleotides matching TRBD1. Germline trimming cut 5 bases from V and 3 bases from J; bases unmatched to any gene: 8. This CDR3 spans 15 amino acids. Germline CDR1 is SGHRS and CDR2 is YFSETQ. CDR3 nucleotides: TGCGCCAGCAGTTTCGAGACAGGGGGGGAAGAGACCCAGTACTTC. Translation: CASSFETGGEETQYF.

The chain couples TRBV19 to TRBJ1-5; 8 bases fit TRBD1. The length of the CDR3 is 12 residues. V lost 9 bases, J lost 5 bases, and 3 bases stayed unmatched. Germline CDR1 and CDR2: LNHDA and SQIVND (reference sequence). The CDR3 loop is CARRQGHQPQHF. The DNA of the CDR3 is TGTGCCAGGAGACAGGGGCATCAGCCCCAGCATTTT.

This clone was found a few times. One junction end does not reproduce the germline sequence, and a read error may be involved. The chain uses TRBV7-9 and TRBJ1-3, with D perhaps matching TRBD1 (6 bases). This CDR3 comprises 13 residues. Germline CDR1 and CDR2: SEHNR and FQNEAQ (reference sequence). The CDR3 nucleotides read TGTGCCAGCAGCCAGGTTCGCGGCCAGGGGTTATGGTTT. Translated: CASSQVRGQGLWF.

The V and J genes are TRBV30 and TRBJ2-7; D call uncertain. Germline lookup yields CDR1 GTSNPN and CDR2 SVGIG (reference sequence). V was cut by 2 bases and J by 7 bases, with 15 bases left in between. This CDR3 spans 13 amino acids. The CDR3 loop reads CAWSNPETEEQYF. The CDR3 nucleotides read TGTGCCTGGAGTAACCCCGAAACGGAGGAGCAGTACTTC.

The chain links TRBV10-2 to TRBJ2-4; 9 positions match TRBD2. V shed 6 bases and J 6 bases; nucleotides not matched to a gene: 6. CDR1 is WSHSY, CDR2 SAAADI, per germline. The CDR3 has 14 residues. The CDR3 region is CASRGAGGTNIQYF. The CDR3, as DNA: TGCGCCAGCAGGGGAGCGGGAGGCACAAACATTCAGTACTTC.

This chain uses TRBV4-1 with TRBJ2-1, with 10 nucleotides matching TRBD2. The CDR3 loop spans 15 amino acids. The germline gives CDR1 MGHRA, CDR2 YSYEKL. The V segment lost 3 bases and the J segment 4 bases; nucleotides outside the gene matches: 3. CDR3 DNA: TGCGCCAGCAGCCATGGACTAGCGGCTTACAATGAGCAGTTCTTC. Protein: CASSHGLAAYNEQFF.

V is TRBV9 and J is TRBJ2-7; TRBD1 aligns across 7 bases. CDR3 length: 16 amino acids. J gave up 6 bases and V 3 bases, and 15 bases lay outside the gene matches. The germline CDR1 and CDR2 sequences are SGDLS and YYNGEE. In nucleotides, the CDR3 is TGTGCCAGCAGCGCGGGAAGGGACAGCCGTTGGCGCGAGCAGTACTTC. Translating it yields CASSAGRDSRWREQYF.

This chain links TRBV28 with TRBJ2-3; 14 nucleotides agree with TRBD2. The CDR3 consists of 15 residues. The V and J ends lost 4 bases and 5 bases, in that order; junction bases with no gene match: 2. Germline CDR1 reads MDHEN; CDR2 reads SYDVKM. The CDR3 loop is CASSSGLAGEDTQYF. CDR3 bases: TGTGCCAGCAGTTCGGGACTAGCGGGAGAAGATACGCAGTATTTT.

The rearrangement uses TRBV6-1 and TRBJ2-2, with a weak D call TRBD1 (6 bases). The V end lost 1 base, the J end lost 5 bases, and 14 bases lay between the germline ends. Germline loops: CDR1 MNHNS, CDR2 SASEGT. The CDR3 runs to 16 residues. CDR3 nucleotide sequence: TGTGCCAGCAGTGAAGGCAGACAGGCACTAACCGGGGAGCTGTTTTTT. Translating gives CASSEGRQALTGELFF.

This chain links TRBV28 with TRBJ1-5; 7 bases are shared with TRBD1. The trim removed 6 bases at V and 4 bases at J, leaving 15 bases unmatched. The germline V gene has CDR1 MDHEN and CDR2 SYDVKM. This CDR3 contains 17 residues. The CDR3 is CASSHMTGKVGNQPQHF. CDR3 in DNA: TGTGCCAGCAGCCACATGACAGGGAAGGTAGGGAATCAGCCCCAGCATTTT.

The chain uses TRBV14 and TRBJ2-1; 12 nucleotides line up with TRBD2. J was trimmed by 7 bases and V by 4 bases; bases with no gene match: 2. Germline V CDR1 and CDR2: SGHDN, FVKESK. The CDR3 totals 14 residues. The CDR3 sequence: CASSPLAGGNEQFF. CDR3 bases: TGTGCCAGCAGCCCCCTAGCGGGAGGGAATGAGCAGTTCTTC.

This chain links TRBV28 with TRBJ2-1; maybe TRBD2 (6 bases). This CDR3 region has 16 residues. V lost 6 bases and J 3 bases, leaving 18 bases between the germline ends. CDR1 and CDR2 from the germline V gene are MDHEN and SYDVKM. The CDR3: CASSPRDGSNYNEQFF. The CDR3 nucleotides read TGTGCCAGCAGCCCAAGGGACGGGAGTAACTACAATGAGCAGTTCTTC.

The chain joins TRBV23-1 to TRBJ2-7; 9 bases agree with TRBD1. TRBV23-1 is annotated as an ORF whose role is uncertain. CDR3 length: 16 amino acids. Trimming cost V 3 bases and J 6 bases; bases outside gene matches: 12. The CDR3 here is CASSQLKPGQGFEQYF. The CDR3 nucleotides are TGCGCCAGCAGTCAGCTAAAACCGGGACAGGGATTCGAGCAGTACTTC.

The genes are TRBV12-5 and TRBJ2-7; unclear D gene. CDR1 is LGHNT and CDR2 is FRNRAP in the germline V gene. V lost 3 bases and J lost 3, with 9 bases in between. The length of the CDR3 is 13 residues. The CDR3 spells CASGLAHGYEQYF. DNA for the CDR3: TGTGCTAGTGGTTTAGCGCACGGCTACGAGCAGTACTTC.

CDR3 residues: CASIPDRELYEQYF. The CDR3 nucleotides are TGTGCCAGCATCCCTGACAGGGAGCTCTACGAGCAGTACTTC. V gene TRBV2 combines with J gene TRBJ2-7; TRBD1 agrees at 7 bases. CDR3 length: 14 residues. CDR1 and CDR2 (germline): SNHLY, FYNNEI. J lost 3 bases, V lost 7 bases, and 9 bases had no gene match.

J is TRBJ1-6 and V is TRBV6-5, with D perhaps matching TRBD1 (5 bases). The germline CDR1 and CDR2 sequences are MNHEY and SVGAGI. There are 16 residues in the CDR3. Trimming took off 4 bases at V and 8 bases at J, with 18 bases between the two ends. The CDR3 protein is CASSSTPGTLDSPLHF. The CDR3 region has the DNA TGTGCCAGCAGTTCCACCCCCGGGACTCTAGATTCACCCCTCCACTTT.

The chain couples TRBV6-4 to TRBJ2-1; TRBD2 matches at 9 bases. This CDR3 contains 19 residues. The V gene end was trimmed by 6 bases and the J gene end by 2 bases; junction bases not matched to a gene: 17. The V gene's germline CDR1 is MRHNA and CDR2 SNTAGT. CDR3 in DNA: TGTGCCAGCAGCGCACAACCCCGCGGGAGGGGCACGCCCTACAATGAGCAGTTCTTC. It translates to CASSAQPRGRGTPYNEQFF.

This clone appeared a few times. The CDR3 DNA sequence: TGTGCCAGCAGCGATGGGACAGGGGGGGAGGAGACCCAGTACTTC. Residues: CASSDGTGGEETQYF. This chain connects TRBV9 to TRBJ2-5; 11 bases align to TRBD1. With V trimmed by 3 bases and J by 5 bases, 6 bases remained unmatched. CDR1 and CDR2 from the germline V gene are SGDLS and YYNGEE. This CDR3 has 15 amino acids.

This chain links TRBV2 with TRBJ2-7; 11 bases align to TRBD2. V was clipped by 1 base and J by 3 bases; unmatched bases: 20. Germline CDR1 reads SNHLY; CDR2 reads FYNNEI. The CDR3 runs to 21 residues. CDR3 sequence (DNA): TGTGCCAGCAGTGAAGTTGCGGGGGGCGCGGATACTAGCGGGAGTTGCTACGAGCAGTACTTC. Its protein product is CASSEVAGGADTSGSCYEQYF.

The V call is TRBV28, the J call TRBJ2-3; 8 bases fit TRBD1. The CDR3 extends over 17 amino acids. V trimming: 3 bases; J trimming: 0 bases; junction bases outside the gene matches: 8. Germline V CDR1 and CDR2: MDHEN, SYDVKM. CDR3 amino acids: CASSFLDRVTSTDTQYF. The DNA of the CDR3 is TGTGCCAGCAGTTTCCTGGACAGGGTAACTAGCACAGATACGCAGTATTTT. The full variable domain, with the rest looked up from reference TRBV28 and TRBJ2-3, is DVKVTQSSRYLVKRTGEKVFLECVQDMDHENMFWYRQDPGLGLRLIYFSYDVKMKEKGDIPEGYSVSREKKERFSLILESASTNQTSMYLCASSFLDRVTSTDTQYFGPGTRLTVL.

The genes are TRBV28 and TRBJ1-2, with D possibly TRBD1 on 5 matching bases. V was trimmed by 3 bases and J by 0 bases, leaving 11 bases between them. The CDR3 extends over 15 amino acids. The germline V gene encodes CDR1 MDHEN and CDR2 SYDVKM. This CDR3 reads CASSLTVVTNYGYTF. In nucleotides, the CDR3 is TGTGCCAGCAGTTTGACAGTGGTTACTAACTATGGCTACACCTTC.

V and J are TRBV9 and TRBJ2-1; D is perhaps TRBD2 (5 bases). Germline assignment: CDR1 SGDLS and CDR2 YYNGEE. The CDR3 has 14 residues. Trimming cost V 3 bases and J 6 bases, with 13 bases left between them. The CDR3 spells CASSAKLVINEQFF. The CDR3 coding sequence is TGTGCCAGCAGCGCCAAACTAGTGATCAATGAGCAGTTCTTC.

The chain couples TRBV2 to TRBJ2-3; D may be TRBD2 (6 bases). Between the trimmed V and J ends, which lost 9 bases and 0 bases, there was a span of 13 bases. Germline V gives CDR1 SNHLY, CDR2 FYNNEI. The CDR3 has 14 residues. The CDR3 protein is CASSGRTSTDTQYF. For the CDR3, the DNA is TGTGCCAGTAGCGGCCGTACTAGCACAGATACGCAGTATTTT. Complete variable domain (other parts from reference TRBV2 and TRBJ2-3): EPEVTQTPSHQVTQMGQEVILRCVPISNHLYFYWYRQILGQKVEFLVSFYNNEISEKSEIFDDQFSVERPDGSNFTLKIRSTKLEDSAMYFCASSGRTSTDTQYFGPGTRLTVL.

A single count supports this clone. V usage is TRBV29-1 and J usage is TRBJ1-2; D remains unclear. The CDR3 length is 13 residues. Trimming removed 2 bases from V and 3 bases from J, with 10 bases in between. Germline V gene lookup returns CDR1 SQVTM and CDR2 ANQGSEA. The CDR3 nucleotides are TGCAGCGTTGAACGAGGTCTGGACTATGGCTACACCTTC. Protein sequence: CSVERGLDYGYTF.